This passage covers 31 T cell receptor beta chains from one sample sequenced in a study of CD8 T cells in ankylosing spondylitis. One entry per CDR3 protein, called by TCRdb with MiXCR from the 5' RACE reads. The sample consists of roughly 130,000 distinct CDR3 sequences, 7% of them appearing once. The sample consisted of blood, either unsorted or a sorted T cell fraction (not recorded which). These TCRs come from a male donor with ankylosing spondylitis or in good health (not recorded which).

This clonotype was detected many times. The genes are TRBV20-1 and TRBJ2-3, with D unresolved. The CDR3 has 15 residues. V was clipped by 5 bases and J by 0 bases, with 15 bases between them. The germline V gene encodes CDR1 DFQATT and CDR2 SNEGSKA (reference sequence). CDR3 sequence: CSARSGGYSTDTQYF. DNA for the CDR3: TGCAGTGCTCGCTCGGGTGGATATAGCACAGATACGCAGTATTTT.

This clonotype was counted many times. The rearrangement links TRBV12-3 or TRBV12-4 to TRBJ1-6; 7 nucleotides align to TRBD1. V lost 5 bases, J lost 6 bases, and 4 bases stayed unmatched. The CDR3 sequence is 14 residues long. The CDR3 spells CASSNRGGNSPLHF. In DNA, the CDR3 is TGTGCCAGCAGTAACAGGGGTGGTAATTCACCCCTCCACTTT.

The table lists this clonotype with many counts. The chain joins TRBV12-3 or TRBV12-4 to TRBJ2-5; D uncertain. Trimming stripped 6 bases from V and 12 bases from J, with 14 bases between. The CDR3 extends over 11 amino acids. The CDR3 DNA reads as TGTGCCAGCAGCTTGATGGGCACAAAGTACTTC. The encoded protein is CASSLMGTKYF.

This clonotype came up a few times. The genes are TRBV7-2 and TRBJ2-7; D is undetermined. Between the trimmed V and J ends, which lost 3 bases and 6 bases, there was a span of 15 bases. CDR1 and CDR2 (germline): SGHTA, FQGNSA. The CDR3 runs 14 residues. As DNA, the CDR3 is TGTGCCAGCAGCTTGGGCCGTCTCGCCACCGAGCAGTACTTC. It codes for CASSLGRLATEQYF.

This clonotype was detected ten times or more. This sequence joins TRBV12-3 or TRBV12-4 and TRBJ2-3; no clear D gene. CDR3 length: 11 amino acids. With 6 bases removed from V and 2 bases from J, the gap between germline ends came to 3 bases. In nucleotides, the CDR3 is TGTGCCAGCAGGCTCACAGATACGCAGTATTTT. This gives the protein CASRLTDTQYF.

Ten or more counts support this clonotype. This rearrangement joins TRBV4-2 to TRBJ2-1; the D gene is possibly TRBD1 (5 bases). V shed 4 bases and J shed 3 bases, with 10 bases lying between them. CDR1 is LGHNA, CDR2 YNFKEQ, per germline. The CDR3 consists of 14 residues. As DNA, the CDR3 is TGTGCCAGCAGCCCGGACATCGACTACAATGAGCAGTTCTTC. It yields the protein CASSPDIDYNEQFF.

This clonotype was observed many times. V usage is TRBV20-1 and J usage is TRBJ2-4; tentative D call: TRBD1 (8 bases). The CDR3 has 16 residues. Trimming removed 6 bases at V and 9 bases at J, with 27 bases between. Germline CDR1 and CDR2: DFQATT and SNEGSKA (reference sequence). CDR3 amino acids: CSAQRQGTSRGSIQYF. CDR3 coding DNA: TGCAGTGCGCAACGACAGGGGACCTCCCGCGGGAGCATTCAGTACTTC.

This clonotype was counted ten times or more. The chain employs TRBV20-1 and TRBJ2-3; 10 nucleotides agree with TRBD1. The CDR3 sequence is 14 residues long. Germline trimming cut 4 bases from V and 4 bases from J; bases unmatched to any gene: 5. Germline assignment: CDR1 DFQATT and CDR2 SNEGSKA (reference sequence). CDR3 protein: CSATDRGRSDTQYF. CDR3 nucleotide sequence: TGCAGTGCTACCGACAGGGGGCGGTCAGATACGCAGTATTTT.

This clonotype was observed at least ten times. V gene TRBV29-1 combines with J gene TRBJ2-3, with 11 bases identical to TRBD2. This CDR3 region has 13 residues. Germline V gene data show CDR1 as SQVTM and CDR2 as ANQGSEA. Losses at the gene ends were 7 bases for V and 2 bases for J; bases not matched to a gene: 2. The CDR3 DNA reads TGCAGCGGACTAGCGGGGATCACAGATACGCAGTATTTT. Protein product: CSGLAGITDTQYF.

This clonotype was seen repeatedly, ten times or more. The gene calls are TRBV7-8 and TRBJ1-1; TRBD1 might be the D (5 bases). V was cut by 3 bases and J by 4 bases, with 15 bases left in between. The CDR3 covers 15 residues. Germline V gene data show CDR1 as SGHVS and CDR2 as FQNEAQ. This CDR3 reads CASSFPGAGGTEAFF. The CDR3 DNA follows: TGTGCCAGCAGCTTCCCCGGGGCGGGGGGCACTGAAGCTTTCTTT.

This clonotype has a count of ten or more. The chain joins TRBV12-3 or TRBV12-4 to TRBJ2-3; tentatively, D is TRBD1 or TRBD2 (6 bases each). The ends were cut back, 2 bases at V and 4 bases at J, with 13 bases in the middle. The CDR3 spans 15 residues. The chain's CDR3 is CASSLRGGPPDTQYF. The CDR3 nucleotides are TGTGCCAGCAGTTTACGTGGGGGGCCGCCAGATACGCAGTATTTT.

This clonotype was seen many times. The rearrangement joins TRBV5-1 to TRBJ2-7; 8 bases match TRBD2. The CDR3 is made up of 15 amino acids. Germline CDR1 SGHRS, CDR2 YFSETQ. After removal of 4 bases from V and 2 bases from J, the junction contained 8 bases not matched to a gene. CDR3 protein: CASSLDPGGAYEQYF. CDR3 DNA: TGCGCCAGCAGCCTAGACCCGGGGGGGGCCTACGAGCAGTACTTC.

This clonotype has a count of ten or more. The chain has TRBV7-9 and TRBJ2-2; no definite D call. There are 15 residues in the CDR3. V was clipped by 3 bases and J by 1 base, with 9 bases between them. The germline gives CDR1 SEHNR, CDR2 FQNEAQ (reference sequence). The CDR3 DNA follows: TGTGCCAGCAGCTTCGTTGATCTGAACACCGGGGAGCTGTTTTTT. Protein sequence: CASSFVDLNTGELFF.

This clonotype was observed many times. V and J are TRBV12-3 or TRBV12-4 and TRBJ1-2; D not certain. The CDR3 has 12 amino acids. V lost 6 bases, J lost 2 bases, and 7 bases lay in between. The DNA for the CDR3 is TGTGCCAGCAGCTATAGAAACTATGGCTACACCTTC. Protein: CASSYRNYGYTF.

This clonotype was detected many times. The chain links TRBV5-6 to TRBJ2-5; D might be TRBD1 (5 bases). Germline CDR1 SGHDT, CDR2 YYEEEE. This CDR3 is built from 16 residues. The V and J ends lost 1 base and 1 base respectively, with 14 bases between them. The CDR3, as DNA: TGTGCCAGCAGCTTGAGGCAGAAAGGGGCCCAAGAGACCCAGTACTTC. Encoded protein: CASSLRQKGAQETQYF.

This clonotype was found many times. The CDR3 reads CATSRGNQGPGNTIYF. CDR3 in DNA: TGTGCCACCAGCAGAGGCAATCAGGGCCCTGGAAACACCATATATTTT. The rearrangement joins TRBV15 to TRBJ1-3; possibly TRBD1 for D (5 bases). There are 16 residues in the CDR3. V was shortened by 1 base and J by 2 bases, with 12 bases between the two germline ends. Germline lookup yields CDR1 LNHNV and CDR2 YYDKDF (reference sequence). Full variable domain (remainder filled in from reference TRBV15 and TRBJ1-3): DAMVIQNPRYQVTQFGKPVTLSCSQTLNHNVMYWYQQKSSQAPKLLFHYYDKDFNNEADTPDNFQSRRPNTSFCFLDIRSPGLGDTAMYLCATSRGNQGPGNTIYFGEGSWLTVV.

This chain connects TRBV7-9 to TRBJ1-5; D possibly corresponds to TRBD1 (6 bases). Germline-derived CDR1 and CDR2 are SEHNR and FQNEAQ (reference sequence). This CDR3 has 14 amino acids. Trimming stripped 5 bases from V and 5 bases from J, with 13 bases between. The CDR3 DNA reads as TGTGCCAGCAGCCCGGACAGAGCTGATCAGCCCCAGCATTTT. Its protein is CASSPDRADQPQHF.

Many counts were recorded for this clonotype. This sequence joins TRBV5-1 and TRBJ1-4; 7 nucleotides match TRBD1. Trimming took 0 bases from V and 0 from J; bases not matched to a gene: 5. Germline V gene data show CDR1 as SGHRS and CDR2 as YFSETQ. CDR3 length equals 17 residues. DNA for the CDR3: TGCGCCAGCAGCTTGGGGACAGGTTCAGCAACTAATGAAAAACTGTTTTTT. This sequence encodes CASSLGTGSATNEKLFF. The complete variable domain, with remaining parts taken from reference TRBV5-1 and TRBJ1-4, reads KAGVTQTPRYLIKTRGQQVTLSCSPISGHRSVSWYQQTPGQGLQFLFEYFSETQRNKGNFPGRFSGRQFSNSRSEMNVSTLELGDSALYLCASSLGTGSATNEKLFFGSGTQLSVL.

This clonotype has ten or more counts. This chain connects TRBV7-6 to TRBJ2-2, with D possibly being TRBD2 (5 bases). Trimming left V 1 base short and J 7 bases short, with 10 bases between. CDR1 is SGHVS and CDR2 is FNYEAQ in the germline V gene. The CDR3 is made up of 14 amino acids. CDR3 coding DNA: TGTGCCAGCAGCTTAGGGGAGAGTGGCGGGGAGCTGTTTTTT. Translated: CASSLGESGGELFF. Looking up the rest from reference TRBV7-6 and TRBJ2-2 gives the full variable domain: GAGVSQSPRYKVTKRGQDVALRCDPISGHVSLYWYRQALGQGPEFLTYFNYEAQQDKSGLPNDRFSAERPEGSISTLTIQRTEQRDSAMYRCASSLGESGGELFFGEGSRLTVL.

This clonotype was seen at least ten times. The rearrangement links TRBV28 to TRBJ1-2, with 8 bases fitting TRBD1. V lost 6 bases to trimming and J lost 4 bases; unmatched junction nucleotides: 7. From germline, CDR1 is MDHEN and CDR2 SYDVKM. CDR3 length: 14 residues. The DNA of the CDR3 is TGTGCCAGCAGCCTTTACAGGGGGGGCTATGGCTACACCTTC. It is translated as CASSLYRGGYGYTF.

This clonotype showed up many times. V gene TRBV27 combines with J gene TRBJ1-5; TRBD1 aligns across 9 bases. This CDR3 contains 19 residues. From germline, CDR1 is MNHEY and CDR2 SMNVEV (reference sequence). Germline trimming cut 4 bases from V and 7 bases from J; bases unmatched to any gene: 20. The CDR3 nucleotides are TGTGCCAGCAGTTCGGGAGGGACAGGGTTTGATGGTCAGGGGCAGCCCCAGCATTTT. Translation gives CASSSGGTGFDGQGQPQHF.

This clonotype was counted between two and nine times. The rearrangement links TRBV6-5 to TRBJ2-7; 11 nucleotides align to TRBD2. The CDR3 is 15 residues long. V lost 6 bases to trimming and J lost 4 bases; unmatched junction nucleotides: 8. Germline V gives CDR1 MNHEY, CDR2 SVGAGI. CDR3: CASRDSGTSGYEQYF. In DNA form, the CDR3 reads TGTGCCAGCAGGGACTCCGGGACTAGCGGTTACGAGCAGTACTTC.

The table lists this clonotype with many counts. The chain has TRBV4-1 and TRBJ2-3; D is uncertain. Trimming took off 3 bases at V and 0 bases at J, with 10 bases between the two ends. In germline, CDR1 is MGHRA, CDR2 YSYEKL. CDR3 length: 15 amino acids. CDR3 coding DNA: TGCGCCAGCAGCCAGATACGCGCTAGCACAGATACGCAGTATTTT. Protein product: CASSQIRASTDTQYF.

This clonotype was detected a few times. The chain joins TRBV5-1 to TRBJ2-3; the D gene could be TRBD1 or TRBD2 (6 bases each). Between the trimmed V and J ends, which lost 3 bases and 2 bases, there was a span of 10 bases. This CDR3 region has 14 residues. Germline assignment: CDR1 SGHRS and CDR2 YFSETQ. The CDR3 reads CASSSPGATDTQYF. As DNA, the CDR3 is TGCGCCAGCAGCTCTCCGGGGGCCACAGATACGCAGTATTTT. Full variable domain (missing parts from reference TRBV5-1 and TRBJ2-3): KAGVTQTPRYLIKTRGQQVTLSCSPISGHRSVSWYQQTPGQGLQFLFEYFSETQRNKGNFPGRFSGRQFSNSRSEMNVSTLELGDSALYLCASSSPGATDTQYFGPGTRLTVL.

Ten or more counts support this clonotype. The rearrangement uses TRBV24-1 and TRBJ2-2, with D perhaps given as TRBD1 or TRBD2 (5 bases each). CDR1 is KGHDR, CDR2 SFDVKD, per germline. The V end was cut by 0 bases, the J end by 0 bases, with 13 bases between. The CDR3 sequence is 18 residues long. The CDR3, as DNA: TGTGCCACCAGTGATTTGCGTGGGGGTCGCCCGAACACCGGGGAGCTGTTTTTT. This encodes CATSDLRGGRPNTGELFF.

This clonotype was picked up many times. V usage is TRBV7-9 and J usage is TRBJ2-1; 8 nucleotides match TRBD2. The CDR3 length is 14 residues. The germline V gene encodes CDR1 SEHNR and CDR2 FQNEAQ (reference sequence). The ends lost 3 bases at V and 5 bases at J; junction bases unmatched: 3. CDR3 nucleotides: TGTGCCAGCAGCTTTAGCGGGACAAACAATGAGCAGTTCTTC. This codes for CASSFSGTNNEQFF.

In this sample, this clonotype turned up many times. The V and J genes are TRBV10-3 and TRBJ2-2, with TRBD2 matching over 15 bases. CDR1 ENHRY and CDR2 SYGVKD come from the germline V gene. The CDR3 runs to 19 residues. With V trimmed by 7 bases and J by 4 bases, 13 bases remained unmatched. This chain's CDR3 is CAITGGLAGGRSTTGELFF. Here the CDR3 DNA reads TGTGCCATCACAGGAGGACTAGCGGGGGGGCGATCGACCACCGGGGAGCTGTTTTTT.

CDR3 amino acids: CASSYQGQIDYAFF. For the CDR3, the DNA is TGTGCCAGCAGTTACCAAGGACAGATCGACTATGCTTTCTTT. V is TRBV6-5 and J is TRBJ1-1, with a weak D call TRBD1 (6 bases). Germline CDR1 reads MNHEY; CDR2 reads SVGAGI. Trimming cost V 2 bases and J 11 bases, with 18 bases left between them. This CDR3 is 14 amino acids long.

This chain uses TRBV5-5 with TRBJ2-7; TRBD1 might be the D (5 bases). V shed 1 base and J shed 3 bases, with 8 bases lying between them. The germline V gene encodes CDR1 SGHKS and CDR2 YYEKEE (reference sequence). CDR3 length: 13 residues. The CDR3 coding sequence is TGTGCCAGCAGCTTGAACAGGAACTACGAGCAGTACTTC. This gives the protein CASSLNRNYEQYF.

There are many counts of this clonotype. J is TRBJ2-1 and V is TRBV29-1; D is possibly TRBD1 (6 bases). The CDR3 length is 14 residues. Germline CDR1 SQVTM, CDR2 ANQGSEA. V was pared by 7 bases and J by 1 base, with 14 bases between. The CDR3 sequence is CSANSGTSYNEQFF. The CDR3 DNA follows: TGCAGCGCAAACTCCGGGACATCCTACAATGAGCAGTTCTTC.

This clonotype was detected ten times or more. The chain links TRBV5-6 to TRBJ2-4; no clear D gene. V lost 3 bases and J 8 bases, leaving 12 bases between the germline ends. Germline loops: CDR1 SGHDT, CDR2 YYEEEE. The CDR3 length is 13 residues. CDR3 region: CASSWVHWDIQYF. DNA for the CDR3: TGTGCCAGCAGCTGGGTCCACTGGGACATTCAGTACTTC.